Listed below are T cell receptor beta chains from one sample, sequenced in a study of shared clonotypes between healthy human individuals. The table came from immunoSEQ multiplex PCR; TCRdb's copy has only in-frame clones and leaves some out. The table lists roughly 1 million clones, about 75% of them singletons. Sample: memory CD4+ T cells sorted from blood. These receptors came from a man aged 18-30 years in good health. CDR3s include the opening cysteine and the closing phenylalanine or tryptophan.

TRBV2	TRBJ1-1	CASHIVNTEAFF
TRBV6-5	TRBJ2-1	CASRPTSHEQFF
TRBV6-5	TRBJ1-1	CASSMDRNTEAFF
TRBV2	TRBJ2-1	CASRKLDGNEQFF
TRBV29-1	TRBJ1-2	CSVEDDRGNGYTF
TRBV7-9	TRBJ1-4	CASSLSRDRWSGEKLFF
TRBV18	TRBJ1-6	CASSGDQTSPLHF
TRBV19	TRBJ2-5	CASSMGQVREETQYF
TRBV18	TRBJ1-3	CASSPNLSGTGNTIYF
TRBV28	TRBJ2-3	CASSLIGGGTDTQYF
TRBV19	TRBJ2-1	CASKLAGGYNEQFF
TRBV5-8	TRBJ2-5	CASSLGGRASQETQYF
TRBV6-1	TRBJ2-7	CASSTGGEGYEQYF
TRBV7-3	TRBJ2-1	CASSISGGIYNEQFF
TRBV7-9	TRBJ2-5	CASSLAEGPQETQYF
TRBV6-1	TRBJ2-3	CASSSGGFTDTQYF
TRBV6-1	TRBJ2-7	CACYRDYEQYF